This T cell receptor beta chain came from a study of cytomegalovirus exposure and HLA in healthy donors. Germline trimming cut 5 bases from V and 5 bases from J; bases unmatched to any gene: 5. Germline CDR1 KGHSH, CDR2 LQKENI. The CDR3 sequence is 14 residues long. Use of 60 Vbeta and 13 Jbeta primers characterized the PCR. Some clones are missing from TCRdb's copy, which holds only in-frame ones; the method was immunoSEQ multiplex PCR. This table has over 150,000 clones, 77% appearing once. Sequenced input: PBMCs. The V call is TRBV18, the J call TRBJ1-4; 7 positions agree with TRBD1. This receptor was obtained from a woman between 40 and 50 years old in good health and CMV-seropositive. CDR3 amino acids: CASSSGTANEKLFF. The CDR3 bases are TGTGCCAGCTCATCCGGGACAGCGAATGAAAAACTGTTTTTT.